This T cell receptor (beta chain) derives from a study of OX40 agonist ivuxolimab in advanced cancers. At the level of the study: Mean age around 60 years, range roughly 23 to 79; roughly 80% male. A partial response was reached by three patients: one with hepatocellular carcinoma and two with cutaneous melanoma. Study-level findings and limits: At doses 0.1 to 3.0 mg/kg, CD4+ and CD8+ clones expanded.

A history of autoimmune disease or systemic immunosuppression excluded patients. The assay was immunoSEQ multiplex PCR, and TCRdb's table has in-frame clones only and misses some. The data show some 94,000 clones, with roughly 89% seen just once and under 0.95% held by the top ten. This clone showed up just a few times. The antigen is undetermined. Germline CDR1 and CDR2: GTSNPN and SVGIG (reference sequence). V was trimmed by 4 bases and J by 0 bases, leaving 9 bases between them. The CDR3 runs 13 residues. The sequencing here drew on CD4+ or CD8+ T cells sorted from blood, taken in a trial of the OX40 agonist ivuxolimab. The TCR was taken from an adult with an advanced solid tumor such as melanoma, head and neck, liver or kidney cancer. The rearrangement joins TRBV30 to TRBJ1-1, with D possibly TRBD1 on 5 matching bases. The CDR3 DNA is TGTGCCTGGACGAGGGGCATGAACACTGAAGCTTTCTTT. It codes for CAWTRGMNTEAFF. Based on the CDR3 plus reference TRBV30 and TRBJ1-1, the full variable domain is SQTIHQWPATLVQPVGSPLSLECTVEGTSNPNLYWYRQAAGRGLQLLFYSVGIGQISSEVPQNLSASRPQDRQFILSSKKLLLSDSGFYLCAWTRGMNTEAFFGQGTRLTVV.